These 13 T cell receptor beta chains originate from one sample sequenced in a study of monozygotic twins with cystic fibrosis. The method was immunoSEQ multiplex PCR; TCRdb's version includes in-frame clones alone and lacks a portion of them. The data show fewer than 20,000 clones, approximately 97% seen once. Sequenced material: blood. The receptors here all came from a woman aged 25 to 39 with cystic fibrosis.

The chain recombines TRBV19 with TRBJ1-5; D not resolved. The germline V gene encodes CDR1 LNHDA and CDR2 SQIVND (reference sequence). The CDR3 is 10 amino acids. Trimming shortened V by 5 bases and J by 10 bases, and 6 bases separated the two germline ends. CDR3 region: CASSPRPQHF. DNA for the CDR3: TGTGCCAGTAGTCCCCGTCCCCAGCATTTT.

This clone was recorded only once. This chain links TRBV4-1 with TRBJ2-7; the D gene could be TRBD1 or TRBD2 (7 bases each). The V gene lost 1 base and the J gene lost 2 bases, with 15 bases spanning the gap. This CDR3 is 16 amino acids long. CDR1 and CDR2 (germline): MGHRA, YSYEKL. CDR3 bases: TGCGCCAGCAGCCAAGGGGGAGGGGACAGAGCCTACGAGCAGTACTTC. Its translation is CASSQGGGDRAYEQYF.

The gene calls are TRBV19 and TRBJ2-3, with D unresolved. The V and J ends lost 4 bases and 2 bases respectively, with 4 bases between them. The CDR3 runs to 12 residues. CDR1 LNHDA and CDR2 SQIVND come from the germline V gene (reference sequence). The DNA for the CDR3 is TGTGCCAGTAGTACACACACAGATACGCAGTATTTT. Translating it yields CASSTHTDTQYF.

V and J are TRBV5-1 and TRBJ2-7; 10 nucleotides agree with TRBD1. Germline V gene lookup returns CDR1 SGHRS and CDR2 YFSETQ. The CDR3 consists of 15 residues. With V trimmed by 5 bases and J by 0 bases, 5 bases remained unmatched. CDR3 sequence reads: CASRAGTGVSYEQYF. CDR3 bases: TGCGCCAGCAGGGCCGGGACAGGGGTCTCCTACGAGCAGTACTTC.

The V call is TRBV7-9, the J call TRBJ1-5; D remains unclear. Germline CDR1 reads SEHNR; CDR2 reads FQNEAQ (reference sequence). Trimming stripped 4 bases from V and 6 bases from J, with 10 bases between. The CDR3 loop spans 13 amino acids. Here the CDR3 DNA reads TGTGCCAGCAGCTCACTAATCGGTCAGCCCCAGCATTTT. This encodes CASSSLIGQPQHF.

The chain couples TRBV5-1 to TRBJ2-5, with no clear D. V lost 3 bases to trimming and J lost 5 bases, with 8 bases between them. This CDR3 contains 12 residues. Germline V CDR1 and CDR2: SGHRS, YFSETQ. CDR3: CASSYTEETQYF. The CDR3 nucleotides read TGCGCCAGCAGCTACACCGAGGAGACCCAGTACTTC. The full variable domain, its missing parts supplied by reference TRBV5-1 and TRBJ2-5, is KAGVTQTPRYLIKTRGQQVTLSCSPISGHRSVSWYQQTPGQGLQFLFEYFSETQRNKGNFPGRFSGRQFSNSRSEMNVSTLELGDSALYLCASSYTEETQYFGPGTRLLVL.

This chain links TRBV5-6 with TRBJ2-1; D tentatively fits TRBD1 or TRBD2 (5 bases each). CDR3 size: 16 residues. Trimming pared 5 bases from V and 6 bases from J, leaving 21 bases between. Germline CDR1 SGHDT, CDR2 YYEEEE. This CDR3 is CASRSWRGTVGNEQFF. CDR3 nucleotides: TGTGCCAGCAGATCGTGGCGAGGGACGGTGGGCAATGAGCAGTTCTTC.

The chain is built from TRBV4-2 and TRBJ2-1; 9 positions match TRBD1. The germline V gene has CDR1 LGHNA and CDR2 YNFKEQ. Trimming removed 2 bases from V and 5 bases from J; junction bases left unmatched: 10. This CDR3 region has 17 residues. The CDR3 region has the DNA TGTGCCAGCAGCCAAAACTCCGGGACAGGGAGTAACAATGAGCAGTTCTTC. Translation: CASSQNSGTGSNNEQFF.

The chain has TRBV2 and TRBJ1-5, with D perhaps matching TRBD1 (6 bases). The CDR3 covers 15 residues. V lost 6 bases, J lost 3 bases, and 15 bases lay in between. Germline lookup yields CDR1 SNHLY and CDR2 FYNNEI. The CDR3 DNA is TGTGCCAGCAGGGAGGCCAGGGGTCCCAATCAGCCCCAGCATTTT. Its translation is CASREARGPNQPQHF. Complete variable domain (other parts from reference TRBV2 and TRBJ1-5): EPEVTQTPSHQVTQMGQEVILRCVPISNHLYFYWYRQILGQKVEFLVSFYNNEISEKSEIFDDQFSVERPDGSNFTLKIRSTKLEDSAMYFCASREARGPNQPQHFGDGTRLSIL.

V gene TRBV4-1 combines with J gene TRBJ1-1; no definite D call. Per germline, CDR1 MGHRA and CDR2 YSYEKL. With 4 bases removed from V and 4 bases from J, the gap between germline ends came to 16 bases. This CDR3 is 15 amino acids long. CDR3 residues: CASSPTFGVGTEAFF. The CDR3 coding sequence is TGCGCCAGCAGCCCGACTTTCGGGGTTGGCACTGAAGCTTTCTTT.

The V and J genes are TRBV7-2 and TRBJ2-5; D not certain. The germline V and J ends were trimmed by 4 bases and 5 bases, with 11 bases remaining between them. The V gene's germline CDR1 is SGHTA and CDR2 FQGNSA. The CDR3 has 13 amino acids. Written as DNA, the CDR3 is TGTGCCAGCAGCTCAATGATCGGGGAGACCCAGTACTTC. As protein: CASSSMIGETQYF.

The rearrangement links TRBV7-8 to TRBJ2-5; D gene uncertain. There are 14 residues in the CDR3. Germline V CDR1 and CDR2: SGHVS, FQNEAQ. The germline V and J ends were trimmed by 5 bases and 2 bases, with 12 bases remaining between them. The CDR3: CASSPEESQETQYF. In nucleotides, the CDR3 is TGTGCCAGCAGCCCAGAAGAATCACAAGAGACCCAGTACTTC.

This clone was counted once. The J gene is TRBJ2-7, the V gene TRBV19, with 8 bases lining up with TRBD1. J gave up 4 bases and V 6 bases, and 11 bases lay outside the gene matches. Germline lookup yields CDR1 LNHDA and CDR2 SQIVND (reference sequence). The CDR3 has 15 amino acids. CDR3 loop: CASSPGTGPRYEQYF. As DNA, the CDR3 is TGTGCCAGTAGCCCTGGGACAGGCCCCAGATACGAGCAGTACTTC.